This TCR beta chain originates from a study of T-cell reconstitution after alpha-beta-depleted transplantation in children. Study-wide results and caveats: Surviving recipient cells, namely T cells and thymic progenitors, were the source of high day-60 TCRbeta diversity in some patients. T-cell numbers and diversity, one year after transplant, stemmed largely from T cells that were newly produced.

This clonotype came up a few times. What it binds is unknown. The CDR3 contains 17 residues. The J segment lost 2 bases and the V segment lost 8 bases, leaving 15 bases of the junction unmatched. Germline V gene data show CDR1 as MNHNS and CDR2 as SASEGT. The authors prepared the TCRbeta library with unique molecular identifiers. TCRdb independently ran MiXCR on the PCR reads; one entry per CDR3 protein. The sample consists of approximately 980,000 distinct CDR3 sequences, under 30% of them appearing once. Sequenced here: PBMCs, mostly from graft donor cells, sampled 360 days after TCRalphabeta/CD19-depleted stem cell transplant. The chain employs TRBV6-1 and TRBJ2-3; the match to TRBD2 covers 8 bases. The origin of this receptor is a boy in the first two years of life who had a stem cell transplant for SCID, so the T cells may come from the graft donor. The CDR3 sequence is CASLEGVSGGLTDTQYF. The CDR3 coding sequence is TGTGCCAGCCTTGAGGGTGTGAGCGGGGGTCTCACAGATACGCAGTATTTT.